One sample yielded the 30 T cell receptor beta chains listed below, sequenced in a study of blood T cell repertoires in COVID-19 (TCRdb year 2020). Receptor amplification or capture employed the immunoSEQ multiplex PCR assay. What TCRdb holds here is the immuneACCESS table cut down to in-frame rearrangements. Part of the clones is not present; checked against another copy, under half of the missing clones reflect an unresolved V gene, and the others are unexplained. Here the sample has about 290,000 clones; approximately 80% occur a single time. In total, the top ten clones hold around 4.2% of the sample. The source material was peripheral blood. The source is a woman between 50 and 59 years old with active or convalescent COVID-19.

The CDR3 sequence is CASSPQGQQNTEAFF. CDR3 nucleotide sequence: TGTGCCAGCTCACCACAGGGACAGCAGAACACTGAAGCTTTCTTT. The chain uses TRBV18 and TRBJ1-1; 7 positions agree with TRBD1. With 1 base clipped from V and 1 base from J, the junction kept 3 bases outside the gene matches. The CDR3 runs 15 residues. In germline, CDR1 is KGHSH, CDR2 LQKENI.

This clone was observed a few times. The gene calls are TRBV27 and TRBJ2-1, with 8 positions matching TRBD1. The CDR3 is 16 residues long. The V gene end was trimmed by 5 bases and the J gene end by 1 base; junction bases not matched to a gene: 7. Germline V gene data show CDR1 as MNHEY and CDR2 as SMNVEV (reference sequence). CDR3 coding DNA: TGTGCCAGCAGTGGAACCGGGACAGGTTCCTACAATGAGCAGTTCTTC. Protein sequence: CASSGTGTGSYNEQFF.

The chain combines TRBV28 with TRBJ2-7; TRBD1 aligns across 7 bases. The CDR3 length is 14 residues. Looked up from germline, CDR1 is MDHEN and CDR2 is SYDVKM. V was clipped by 5 bases and J by 2 bases; unmatched bases: 6. The CDR3, as DNA: TGTGCCAGCAGTCCAGACAGGGTTCCCTACGAGCAGTACTTC. As protein: CASSPDRVPYEQYF.

J is TRBJ2-5 and V is TRBV19; D uncertain. The V gene lost 6 bases and the J gene lost 2 bases, with 13 bases spanning the gap. Germline lookup yields CDR1 LNHDA and CDR2 SQIVND (reference sequence). This CDR3 contains 14 residues. This CDR3 reads CASSNSELQETQYF. CDR3 DNA sequence: TGTGCCAGTAGCAATTCGGAGTTACAAGAGACCCAGTACTTC.

V is TRBV4-1 and J is TRBJ2-5; D might be TRBD2 (6 bases). CDR1 is MGHRA and CDR2 is YSYEKL in the germline V gene. V lost 3 bases and J 4 bases, leaving 18 bases between the germline ends. The CDR3 sequence is 16 residues long. The CDR3 region has the DNA TGCGCCAGCAGCCAGGCTTCGCCGGGACTGGCAGAGACCCAGTACTTC. Protein: CASSQASPGLAETQYF.

In its sample, this clone was seen a few times. The V gene is TRBV7-2, the J gene TRBJ2-5, with a tentative D call TRBD2 (6 bases). V was cut by 5 bases and J by 3 bases, with 13 bases left in between. The germline gives CDR1 SGHTA, CDR2 FQGNSA. The CDR3 length is 14 residues. CDR3 DNA: TGTGCCAGCAGCCCCGGAGGGTGGGAAGAGACCCAGTACTTC. This codes for CASSPGGWEETQYF. The complete variable domain, with remaining parts taken from reference TRBV7-2 and TRBJ2-5, reads GAGVSQSPSNKVTEKGKDVELRCDPISGHTALYWYRQSLGQGLEFLIYFQGNSAPDKSGLPSDRFSAERTGGSVSTLTIQRTQQEDSAVYLCASSPGGWEETQYFGPGTRLLVL.

This clone was recorded once. The chain employs TRBV28 and TRBJ1-2; tentative D call: TRBD1 (5 bases). CDR3 length: 14 amino acids. Between the trimmed V and J ends, which lost 8 bases and 6 bases, there was a span of 19 bases. Germline CDR1 is MDHEN and CDR2 is SYDVKM. The CDR3 here is CASATHGTVDGYTF. The DNA for the CDR3 is TGTGCCAGCGCAACGCATGGGACTGTTGATGGCTACACCTTC.

This sequence joins TRBV30 and TRBJ2-7; unclear D gene. Trimming stripped 1 base from V and 6 bases from J, with 13 bases between. CDR3 length: 13 amino acids. From germline, CDR1 is GTSNPN and CDR2 SVGIG (reference sequence). This chain's CDR3 is CAWSGVPGSEQYF. CDR3 in DNA: TGTGCCTGGAGTGGGGTCCCGGGTTCCGAGCAGTACTTC. The full variable domain, completed using reference TRBV30 and TRBJ2-7, is SQTIHQWPATLVQPVGSPLSLECTVEGTSNPNLYWYRQAAGRGLQLLFYSVGIGQISSEVPQNLSASRPQDRQFILSSKKLLLSDSGFYLCAWSGVPGSEQYFGPGTRLTVT.

The gene calls are TRBV7-6 and TRBJ2-5; 10 bases agree with TRBD1. J gave up 3 bases and V 1 base, and 2 bases lay outside the gene matches. Germline assignment: CDR1 SGHVS and CDR2 FNYEAQ. The CDR3 runs 15 residues. CDR3 region: CASSLEGTGEETQYF. For the CDR3, the DNA is TGTGCCAGCAGCTTAGAGGGGACAGGGGAAGAGACCCAGTACTTC.

The rearrangement links TRBV7-9 to TRBJ1-1; 7 bases fit TRBD1. This CDR3 region has 13 residues. After removal of 1 base from V and 8 bases from J, the junction contained 4 bases not matched to a gene. Germline V lookup: CDR1 SEHNR, CDR2 FQNEAQ (reference sequence). The CDR3 is CASSLDTGAEAFF. CDR3 DNA sequence: TGTGCCAGCAGCTTAGATACAGGGGCCGAAGCTTTCTTT.

The V gene is TRBV5-1, the J gene TRBJ1-1, with TRBD1 matching 8 bases. This CDR3 comprises 14 residues. J was trimmed by 6 bases and V by 4 bases; bases with no gene match: 8. Germline CDR1 and CDR2: SGHRS and YFSETQ. The CDR3 spells CASSPGTGSAEAFF. As DNA, the CDR3 is TGCGCCAGCAGCCCCGGGACAGGATCGGCTGAAGCTTTCTTT.

The sample holds one count of this clone. This chain uses TRBV2 with TRBJ2-5; possible D gene TRBD1, 6 bases. The length of the CDR3 is 15 residues. CDR1 and CDR2 (germline): SNHLY, FYNNEI. Trimming stripped 3 bases from V and 2 bases from J, with 13 bases between. CDR3 in amino acids: CASSEAGALQETQYF. CDR3 coding DNA: TGTGCCAGCAGTGAGGCAGGGGCCTTACAAGAGACCCAGTACTTC.

The gene calls are TRBV5-4 and TRBJ1-6, with D perhaps TRBD1 (6 bases). V was shortened by 4 bases and J by 10 bases, with 15 bases between the two germline ends. The CDR3 loop spans 14 amino acids. Germline CDR1 reads SGHNT; CDR2 reads YYREEE (reference sequence). CDR3 nucleotide sequence: TGTGCCAGCAGCCAAGACAGGTTTCGGTCACCCCTCCACTTT. Translating gives CASSQDRFRSPLHF.

V gene TRBV6-5 combines with J gene TRBJ1-3; no clear D. Germline values: CDR1 MNHEY, CDR2 SVGAGI. This CDR3 comprises 14 residues. The germline V and J ends were trimmed by 9 bases and 0 bases, with 12 bases remaining between them. The CDR3 DNA sequence: TGTGCCAGTTCGACGGACTACTCTGGAAACACCATATATTTT. Protein product: CASSTDYSGNTIYF.

In its sample, this clone was seen many times. This chain joins TRBV15 and TRBJ2-6; no clear D gene. V lost 1 base, J lost 2 bases, and 3 bases lay in between. CDR3 length: 14 residues. The germline V gene has CDR1 LNHNV and CDR2 YYDKDF (reference sequence). This CDR3 is CATSRAAGANVLTF. The CDR3 nucleotides are TGTGCCACCAGCAGAGCAGCTGGGGCCAACGTCCTGACTTTC.

The genes are TRBV5-6 and TRBJ1-1; no firm D call. The CDR3 has 17 amino acids. The germline CDR1 and CDR2 sequences are SGHDT and YYEEEE. Trimming took 5 bases from V and 0 from J, leaving 20 bases between them. DNA of the CDR3: TGTGCCAGCAGTCGGAGTTTGGAGGCCCTTATGAACACTGAAGCTTTCTTT. It specifies CASSRSLEALMNTEAFF.

V is TRBV6-1 and J is TRBJ2-7, with 10 nucleotides matching TRBD2. Germline CDR1 and CDR2: MNHNS and SASEGT. The CDR3 loop spans 14 amino acids. V lost 4 bases to trimming and J lost 2 bases; unmatched junction nucleotides: 2. CDR3 nucleotides: TGTGCCAGCAGTGCACTAGCGGGGACCTACGAGCAGTACTTC. Protein sequence: CASSALAGTYEQYF.

This chain uses TRBV5-1 with TRBJ2-5, with 13 positions matching TRBD2. Trimming at V came to 3 bases and at J to 5 bases, leaving 7 bases not matched to a gene. Germline V CDR1 and CDR2: SGHRS, YFSETQ. This CDR3 has 16 amino acids. In nucleotides, the CDR3 is TGCGCCAGCAGCTCCCGACTAGCGGGAGGTACGGAGACCCAGTACTTC. It specifies CASSSRLAGGTETQYF.

This rearrangement joins TRBV7-2 to TRBJ1-3; D gene unclear. Trimming removed 3 bases at V and 2 bases at J, with 11 bases between. Germline V gene lookup returns CDR1 SGHTA and CDR2 FQGNSA. CDR3 size: 15 residues. CDR3 nucleotides: TGTGCCAGCAGCTTCGGGAGCCAAGCTGGAAACACCATATATTTT. Its protein is CASSFGSQAGNTIYF.

CDR3 in DNA: TGTGCCAGCAGCCCTCGAGGTACCCTAGGCTATGGCTACACCTTC. This codes for CASSPRGTLGYGYTF. V and J are TRBV28 and TRBJ1-2; no clear D gene. CDR1 is MDHEN, CDR2 SYDVKM, per germline. This CDR3 comprises 15 residues. Trimming cost V 6 bases and J 4 bases, with 18 bases left between them.

As DNA, the CDR3 is TGCGCCAGCAGCCCCAGACTCGAGGGCGGGGAGCTGTTTTTT. It translates to CASSPRLEGGELFF. This chain links TRBV5-1 with TRBJ2-2; maybe TRBD2 (5 bases). The CDR3 is made up of 14 amino acids. Per the germline V gene, CDR1 is SGHRS and CDR2 is YFSETQ. With 4 bases removed from V and 7 bases from J, the gap between germline ends came to 14 bases.

As to this clone: Other DNA sequences in this specimen translate into the identical CDR3. The chain is built from TRBV28 and TRBJ2-5; D is uncertain. The CDR3 consists of 12 residues. V dropped 3 bases and J dropped 5 bases, with 7 bases sitting between them. CDR1 and CDR2 from the germline V gene are MDHEN and SYDVKM. CDR3 in DNA: TGTGCCAGCAGTTTGTCGCGTGAGACCCAGTACTTC. Its protein is CASSLSRETQYF.

This clone was seen only a few times. This chain connects TRBV5-1 to TRBJ2-1, with a weak D call TRBD2 (5 bases). This CDR3 is built from 15 residues. Germline lookup yields CDR1 SGHRS and CDR2 YFSETQ. Between the trimmed V and J ends, which lost 2 bases and 4 bases, there was a span of 13 bases. CDR3 in DNA: TGCGCCAGCAGCTTAAGGACTCGAACTTACAATGAGCAGTTCTTC. Its protein product is CASSLRTRTYNEQFF. Drawing the rest from reference TRBV5-1 and TRBJ2-1, the complete variable domain is KAGVTQTPRYLIKTRGQQVTLSCSPISGHRSVSWYQQTPGQGLQFLFEYFSETQRNKGNFPGRFSGRQFSNSRSEMNVSTLELGDSALYLCASSLRTRTYNEQFFGPGTRLTVL.

This sequence joins TRBV4-2 and TRBJ2-2; D ambiguous. Per germline, CDR1 LGHNA and CDR2 YNFKEQ. CDR3 length equals 17 residues. Deletions cut 1 base from V and 7 bases from J, with 19 bases between. DNA for the CDR3: TGTGCCAGCAGCCAAGGCCCCGGTTCCTCAAGCATCGGGGAGCTGTTTTTT. It encodes CASSQGPGSSSIGELFF.

The J gene is TRBJ1-4, the V gene TRBV18; D call uncertain. The V gene's germline CDR1 is KGHSH and CDR2 LQKENI. V was shortened by 6 bases and J by 7 bases, with 18 bases between the two germline ends. This CDR3 region has 15 residues. The CDR3 coding sequence is TGTGCCAGCTCCCCTTCTCAAGGCGGAGGTGAAAAACTGTTTTTT. This codes for CASSPSQGGGEKLFF.

The chain couples TRBV7-9 to TRBJ2-1; 10 bases map to TRBD2. The germline V gene has CDR1 SEHNR and CDR2 FQNEAQ (reference sequence). V dropped 6 bases and J dropped 7; count of bases not matched to a gene: 21. CDR3 size: 19 residues. The CDR3 DNA sequence: TGTGCCAGCAGATCAACGGGCGTGGGCACTAGCGGGAAGAGAAATGAGCAGTTCTTC. The encoded protein is CASRSTGVGTSGKRNEQFF.

The chain has TRBV10-3 and TRBJ2-1, with 7 positions matching TRBD2. Germline CDR1 and CDR2: ENHRY and SYGVKD. J lost 6 bases, V lost 4 bases, and 12 bases had no gene match. This CDR3 contains 16 residues. CDR3 sequence: CAISALGGDLVNEQFF. In nucleotides, the CDR3 is TGTGCCATCAGTGCCCTGGGAGGGGATCTCGTCAATGAGCAGTTCTTC.

The rearrangement joins TRBV2 to TRBJ1-6; no clear D gene. Germline assignment: CDR1 SNHLY and CDR2 FYNNEI. This CDR3 has 15 residues. V dropped 4 bases and J dropped 5 bases, with 12 bases sitting between them. CDR3 DNA: TGTGCCAGCAGTGTACGACATGAGAATAATTCACCCCTCCACTTT. Protein product: CASSVRHENNSPLHF.

This clone came up a few times. The rearrangement joins TRBV27 to TRBJ2-2, with D perhaps TRBD1 (6 bases). The CDR3 is 15 amino acids. Deletions cut 6 bases from V and 1 base from J, with 12 bases between. Germline V gene lookup returns CDR1 MNHEY and CDR2 SMNVEV (reference sequence). Written as DNA, the CDR3 is TGTGCCAGCAGGAGGGGGATGATGAACACCGGGGAGCTGTTTTTT. Encoded protein: CASRRGMMNTGELFF.

This chain links TRBV7-9 with TRBJ1-3; 8 bases are shared with TRBD1. V lost 4 bases, J lost 3 bases, and 11 bases stayed unmatched. This CDR3 is built from 17 residues. The germline V gene encodes CDR1 SEHNR and CDR2 FQNEAQ (reference sequence). CDR3 region: CASSSPQGAEFGNTIYF. CDR3 DNA: TGTGCCAGCAGCTCTCCTCAGGGGGCGGAATTTGGAAACACCATATATTTT.